Each of the 30 T cell receptor beta chains below was sequenced from the same sample in a study of spatial heterogeneity in lung cancer. Described time point: sample taken at primary tumor resection. Sequencing covered unsorted whole RNA taken from tumor, nontumor lung or frozen PBMC. TCRdb reprocessed the 5' RACE reads with MiXCR, giving one entry per CDR3 protein. The sample consists of approximately 11,000 distinct CDR3 sequences, around 9.3% of them appearing once. The input for sequencing was PBMCs, taken at surgery. The receptors were gathered from a male donor with early-stage non-small cell lung cancer.

This clonotype showed up many times. The J gene is TRBJ1-1, the V gene TRBV10-1; D uncertain. The germline V gene has CDR1 WNHNN and CDR2 SYGVQD (reference sequence). The V and J ends lost 4 bases and 6 bases respectively, with 9 bases between them. The CDR3 sequence is 12 residues long. The CDR3 is CASSGTAAEAFF. The CDR3 region has the DNA TGCGCCAGCAGTGGGACCGCCGCTGAAGCTTTCTTT.

In its sample, this clonotype was seen many times. The chain is built from TRBV12-3 or TRBV12-4 and TRBJ1-1; 8 bases are a match to TRBD1. V gave up 6 bases and J gave up 11 bases; unmatched junction bases: 5. The CDR3 is 11 residues long. CDR3 region: CASRETGEAFF. As DNA, the CDR3 is TGTGCCAGCAGGGAGACAGGGGAGGCTTTCTTT.

This clonotype was seen at least ten times. V gene TRBV7-6 combines with J gene TRBJ2-3; D call uncertain. This CDR3 region has 14 residues. Trimming left V 5 bases short and J 1 base short, with 10 bases between. Germline assignment: CDR1 SGHVS and CDR2 FNYEAQ. CDR3 DNA: TGTGCCAGCAGCCCCCTGGTAGGCACAGATACGCAGTATTTT. The encoded protein is CASSPLVGTDTQYF.

This clonotype was seen at least ten times. This sequence joins TRBV30 and TRBJ2-1, with D perhaps given as TRBD1 or TRBD2 (6 bases each). The germline gives CDR1 GTSNPN, CDR2 SVGIG (reference sequence). Between the trimmed V and J ends, which lost 3 bases and 5 bases, there was a span of 17 bases. The CDR3 consists of 15 residues. The CDR3 region has the DNA TGTGCCTGGAGCCGAGGGGGAGGACCTCACAATGAGCAGTTCTTC. It encodes CAWSRGGGPHNEQFF.

This clonotype was detected many times. The CDR3 sequence: CASSPGPSTEAFF. Written as DNA, the CDR3 is TGTGCCAGCAGCCCCGGTCCAAGCACTGAAGCTTTCTTT. The V gene is TRBV12-3 or TRBV12-4, the J gene TRBJ1-1; D gene uncertain. The CDR3 is 13 amino acids. V was shortened by 6 bases and J by 4 bases, with 12 bases between the two germline ends.

There are many counts of this clonotype. The genes are TRBV12-3 or TRBV12-4 and TRBJ2-3; D is possibly TRBD2 (5 bases). There are 12 residues in the CDR3. Deletions cut 6 bases from V and 5 bases from J, with 9 bases between. CDR3 coding DNA: TGTGCCAGCAGGGGAGTAGTAGATACGCAGTATTTT. Its protein product is CASRGVVDTQYF.

This clonotype was found many times. V is TRBV11-2 and J is TRBJ2-2; 9 bases are a match to TRBD1. The CDR3 consists of 15 residues. Germline V gene lookup returns CDR1 SGHAT and CDR2 FQNNGV. V lost 5 bases to trimming and J lost 5 bases; unmatched junction nucleotides: 6. CDR3 DNA sequence: TGTGCCAGCAGCCTCCACAGGGGGCGGACCGGGGAGCTGTTTTTT. It is translated as CASSLHRGRTGELFF.

This clonotype was picked up many times. The genes are TRBV27 and TRBJ2-3; TRBD1 or TRBD2 may be the D gene (5 bases each). The CDR3 sequence is 15 residues long. The germline CDR1 and CDR2 sequences are MNHEY and SMNVEV (reference sequence). Trimming stripped 4 bases from V and 6 bases from J, with 17 bases between. DNA for the CDR3: TGTGCCAGCAGTTCCGGGACCCAGGGTTGGGATACGCAGTATTTT. Protein: CASSSGTQGWDTQYF.

This clonotype was detected ten times or more. This rearrangement joins TRBV18 to TRBJ2-7; D might be TRBD1 (5 bases). There are 12 residues in the CDR3. V gave up 6 bases and J gave up 3 bases, with 9 bases separating them. Germline CDR1 KGHSH, CDR2 LQKENI. The CDR3 loop is CASSLDNYEQYF. CDR3 coding DNA: TGTGCCAGCTCCTTGGACAACTACGAGCAGTACTTC.

This clonotype was counted only a few times. V usage is TRBV5-6 and J usage is TRBJ2-1; no firm D call. Germline values: CDR1 SGHDT, CDR2 YYEEEE. This CDR3 is built from 16 residues. V was shortened by 0 bases and J by 4 bases, with 14 bases between the two germline ends. The CDR3 nucleotides are TGTGCCAGCAGCTTGGAAGTCCTCGGACGATACAATGAGCAGTTCTTC. Translating gives CASSLEVLGRYNEQFF.

This clonotype occurred many times. The chain joins TRBV18 to TRBJ2-7, with TRBD1 matching over 9 bases. J gave up 2 bases and V 6 bases, and 8 bases lay outside the gene matches. The germline V gene has CDR1 KGHSH and CDR2 LQKENI. The CDR3 spans 15 residues. Here the CDR3 reads CASSPAGTGTYEQYF. The CDR3, as DNA: TGTGCCAGCTCCCCGGCCGGGACAGGGACCTACGAGCAGTACTTC. Full variable domain (remainder filled in from reference TRBV18 and TRBJ2-7): NAGVMQNPRHLVRRRGQEARLRCSPMKGHSHVYWYRQLPEEGLKFMVYLQKENIIDESGMPKERFSAEFPKEGPSILRIQQVVRGDSAAYFCASSPAGTGTYEQYFGPGTRLTVT.

In this sample, this clonotype turned up many times. This chain uses TRBV24-1 with TRBJ2-4; TRBD2 agrees at 7 bases. Germline V gives CDR1 KGHDR, CDR2 SFDVKD. The CDR3 contains 15 residues. The J segment lost 0 bases and the V segment lost 5 bases, leaving 3 bases of the junction unmatched. CDR3 sequence reads: CATSGREGAKNIQYF. The CDR3 nucleotides are TGTGCCACCAGTGGCAGGGAGGGAGCCAAAAACATTCAGTACTTC.

The chain employs TRBV4-3 and TRBJ2-5; 7 bases fit TRBD1. The CDR3 covers 14 residues. The V gene end was trimmed by 1 base and the J gene end by 5 bases; junction bases not matched to a gene: 4. Looked up from germline, CDR1 is LGHNA and CDR2 is YSLEER. The CDR3 is CASSQGDSRETQYF. The CDR3, as DNA: TGCGCCAGCAGCCAAGGGGACAGCCGGGAGACCCAGTACTTC.

This clonotype counts as medium-sized. The rearrangement links TRBV30 to TRBJ1-1, with TRBD1 as a possible D gene (6 bases). The germline gives CDR1 GTSNPN, CDR2 SVGIG (reference sequence). The CDR3 covers 14 residues. V was clipped by 2 bases and J by 5 bases, with 15 bases between them. The CDR3 coding sequence is TGTGCCTGGAGTAAGGGGGGCCGGTGGACTGAAGCTTTCTTT. Amino acid sequence: CAWSKGGRWTEAFF.

Only a few counts were recorded for this clonotype. V gene TRBV29-1 combines with J gene TRBJ2-7; D may be TRBD1 or TRBD2 (6 bases each). CDR1 SQVTM and CDR2 ANQGSEA come from the germline V gene. V was pared by 0 bases and J by 2 bases, with 14 bases between. This CDR3 is built from 15 residues. The CDR3 spells CSVEEEGTRPYEQYF. The CDR3 DNA is TGCAGCGTTGAAGAGGAGGGGACAAGACCCTACGAGCAGTACTTC.

By share of the sample, this clonotype is medium-sized. The V call is TRBV6-2 or TRBV6-3, the J call TRBJ2-7, with D perhaps matching TRBD1 (6 bases). Germline values: CDR1 MNHEY, CDR2 SVGEGT. This CDR3 comprises 16 residues. V dropped 5 bases and J dropped 3 bases, with 20 bases sitting between them. CDR3 protein: CASSKPGHWTGYEQYF. Here the CDR3 DNA reads TGTGCCAGCAGTAAACCGGGACACTGGACCGGCTACGAGCAGTACTTC.

This clonotype has at least ten counts. This sequence joins TRBV7-2 and TRBJ2-7; D is ambiguous. The CDR3 spans 12 residues. Germline V gene data show CDR1 as SGHTA and CDR2 as FQGNSA. V dropped 0 bases and J dropped 6 bases, with 6 bases sitting between them. Here the CDR3 reads CASSLAGPEQYF. The CDR3 DNA reads as TGTGCCAGCAGCTTAGCAGGTCCCGAGCAGTACTTC.

By its share, this clonotype is medium-sized. CDR3 sequence reads: CASSLLGLFSGANVLTF. Here the CDR3 DNA reads TGTGCCAGCAGTCTACTTGGACTTTTCTCTGGGGCCAACGTCCTGACTTTC. The V call is TRBV27, the J call TRBJ2-6; possible D gene TRBD2, 5 bases. The CDR3 is made up of 17 amino acids. V was clipped by 5 bases and J by 0 bases, with 14 bases between them. Looked up from germline, CDR1 is MNHEY and CDR2 is SMNVEV (reference sequence). Full variable domain (remainder filled in from reference TRBV27 and TRBJ2-6): EAQVTQNPRYLITVTGKKLTVTCSQNMNHEYMSWYRQDPGLGLRQIYYSMNVEVTDKGDVPEGYKVSRKEKRNFPLILESPSPNQTSLYFCASSLLGLFSGANVLTFGAGSRLTVL.

This clonotype was seen ten or more times. This sequence joins TRBV27 and TRBJ1-2; D uncertain. V lost 9 bases and J lost 4, with 12 bases in between. Germline V gene sequence: CDR1 MNHEY, CDR2 SMNVEV (reference sequence). The CDR3 is made up of 12 amino acids. The CDR3 protein is CASAGVSYGYTF. DNA for the CDR3: TGTGCCAGTGCCGGGGTGAGCTATGGCTACACCTTC.

In its sample, this clonotype was seen many times. This chain joins TRBV5-1 and TRBJ1-1, with D tentatively TRBD1 (6 bases). The CDR3 extends over 14 amino acids. V dropped 0 bases and J dropped 4 bases, with 10 bases sitting between them. Per germline, CDR1 SGHRS and CDR2 YFSETQ. CDR3 coding DNA: TGCGCCAGCAGCTTGGACAGGGCGGGCACTGAAGCTTTCTTT. Residues: CASSLDRAGTEAFF.

This clonotype has a count of ten or more. The chain combines TRBV20-1 with TRBJ2-5; 7 bases are shared with TRBD1. The CDR3 runs 12 residues. Germline V gene lookup returns CDR1 DFQATT and CDR2 SNEGSKA (reference sequence). Unmatched junction bases numbered 4, after V lost 4 bases and J lost 5 bases. The CDR3 region has the DNA TGCAGTGCTAACGGACAGGACGAGACCCAGTACTTC. Protein sequence: CSANGQDETQYF.

This clonotype showed up many times. This rearrangement joins TRBV30 to TRBJ2-7, with 11 bases that match TRBD2. The CDR3 is 14 amino acids. The V and J ends lost 3 bases and 1 base, in that order; junction bases with no gene match: 2. CDR1 and CDR2 (germline): GTSNPN, SVGIG (reference sequence). CDR3 DNA sequence: TGTGCCTGGAGGACTAGCGGGGCTTCCTACGAGCAGTACTTC. Amino acid sequence: CAWRTSGASYEQYF. The full variable domain, rest sourced from reference TRBV30 and TRBJ2-7, is SQTIHQWPATLVQPVGSPLSLECTVEGTSNPNLYWYRQAAGRGLQLLFYSVGIGQISSEVPQNLSASRPQDRQFILSSKKLLLSDSGFYLCAWRTSGASYEQYFGPGTRLTVT.

The sample holds many counts of this clonotype. V usage is TRBV6-2 or TRBV6-3 and J usage is TRBJ2-7; D possibly matches TRBD1 or TRBD2 (6 bases each). The CDR3 extends over 15 amino acids. Trimming cost V 2 bases and J 2 bases, with 13 bases left between them. The germline V gene has CDR1 MNHEY and CDR2 SVGEGT. The CDR3 region is CASSYPRDTAYEQYF. The CDR3 DNA sequence: TGTGCCAGCAGTTACCCGCGGGACACAGCCTACGAGCAGTACTTC.

This clonotype was seen at least ten times. V and J are TRBV28 and TRBJ2-4; D is perhaps TRBD1 (6 bases). The CDR3 extends over 16 amino acids. Trimming removed 5 bases at V and 1 base at J, with 15 bases between. Germline assignment: CDR1 MDHEN and CDR2 SYDVKM. CDR3 in amino acids: CASSEDRTRAKNIQYF. For the CDR3, the DNA is TGTGCCAGCAGTGAGGACAGAACAAGGGCCAAAAACATTCAGTACTTC.

Many counts were recorded for this clonotype. The rearrangement uses TRBV5-1 and TRBJ2-3; TRBD2 aligns across 11 bases. After removal of 2 bases from V and 3 bases from J, the junction contained 5 bases not matched to a gene. The CDR3 consists of 16 residues. Germline CDR1 reads SGHRS; CDR2 reads YFSETQ. CDR3 amino acids: CASSFLTSGETDTQYF. CDR3 coding DNA: TGCGCCAGCAGCTTTCTGACTAGCGGGGAGACAGATACGCAGTATTTT.

This clonotype was detected many times. The chain uses TRBV27 and TRBJ1-1; D unresolved. This CDR3 is 18 amino acids long. Trimming took 6 bases from V and 2 from J, leaving 25 bases between them. Germline V gives CDR1 MNHEY, CDR2 SMNVEV (reference sequence). The CDR3 sequence: CASSRLRSGEPANTEAFF. DNA for the CDR3: TGTGCCAGCAGCCGCCTCAGGTCGGGCGAACCCGCTAACACTGAAGCTTTCTTT.

Many counts were recorded for this clonotype. The chain combines TRBV23-1 with TRBJ1-5; no reliable D call. TRBV23-1 is flagged as an ORF with uncertain function. The V end lost 4 bases, the J end lost 7 bases, and 5 bases lay between the germline ends. The CDR3 is made up of 11 amino acids. The CDR3 nucleotides are TGCGCCAGCAGTCGTCAGCAGCCCCAGCATTTT. Translation: CASSRQQPQHF.

Ten or more counts support this clonotype. The chain carries TRBV7-9 and TRBJ1-2, with unresolved D. CDR3 length: 15 residues. V lost 5 bases to trimming and J lost 6 bases, with 19 bases between them. The germline gives CDR1 SEHNR, CDR2 FQNEAQ (reference sequence). The DNA for the CDR3 is TGTGCCAGCAGCCCAATCGATGACCGGCGCCATGGCTACACCTTC. Translation gives CASSPIDDRRHGYTF.

Judged by abundance, this clonotype is medium-sized. This chain uses TRBV5-5 with TRBJ2-1; tentatively, D is TRBD1 (5 bases). Trimming cost V 4 bases and J 5 bases, with 19 bases left between them. CDR1 and CDR2 from the germline V gene are SGHKS and YYEKEE (reference sequence). CDR3 length: 16 amino acids. The CDR3 bases are TGTGCCAGCAGCCCCGTGGCGCAGGGAAGGGACAATGAGCAGTTCTTC. Translation gives CASSPVAQGRDNEQFF.

This clonotype was picked up many times. This sequence joins TRBV5-1 and TRBJ2-1; D is possibly TRBD1 (5 bases). The CDR3 is 16 amino acids. Germline lookup yields CDR1 SGHRS and CDR2 YFSETQ. V lost 1 base and J 8 bases, leaving 19 bases between the germline ends. This CDR3 reads CASSLRGRERIDEQFF. CDR3 nucleotide sequence: TGCGCCAGCAGCTTGCGTGGCAGGGAACGTATCGATGAGCAGTTCTTC.